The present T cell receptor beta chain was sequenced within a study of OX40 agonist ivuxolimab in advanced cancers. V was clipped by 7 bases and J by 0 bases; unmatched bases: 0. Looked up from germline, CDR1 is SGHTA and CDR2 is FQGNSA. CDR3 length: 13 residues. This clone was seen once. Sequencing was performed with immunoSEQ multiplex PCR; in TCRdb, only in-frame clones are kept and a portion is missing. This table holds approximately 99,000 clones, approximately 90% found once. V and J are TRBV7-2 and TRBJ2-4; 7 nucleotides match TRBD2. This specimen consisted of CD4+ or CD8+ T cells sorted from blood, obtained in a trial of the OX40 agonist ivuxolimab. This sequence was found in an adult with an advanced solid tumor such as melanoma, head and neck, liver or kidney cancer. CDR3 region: CASTSGAKNIQYF. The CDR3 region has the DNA TGTGCCAGCACTAGCGGAGCCAAAAACATTCAGTACTTC.